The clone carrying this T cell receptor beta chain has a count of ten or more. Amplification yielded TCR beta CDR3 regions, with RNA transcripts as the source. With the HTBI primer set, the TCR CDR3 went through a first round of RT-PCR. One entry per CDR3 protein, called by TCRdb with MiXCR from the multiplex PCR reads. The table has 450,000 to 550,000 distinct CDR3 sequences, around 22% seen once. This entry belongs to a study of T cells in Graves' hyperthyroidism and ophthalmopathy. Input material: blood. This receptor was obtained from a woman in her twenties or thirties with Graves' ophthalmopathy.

CDR3 amino acids: CSARDRQGYGYTF. CDR3 in DNA: TGCAGTGCTAGAGATCGGCAGGGGTATGGCTACACCTTC. The genes are TRBV20-1 and TRBJ1-2; D is possibly TRBD1 (6 bases). CDR1 is DFQATT, CDR2 SNEGSKA, per germline (reference sequence). Trimming removed 0 bases from V and 5 bases from J, with 10 bases in between. CDR3 size: 13 residues.